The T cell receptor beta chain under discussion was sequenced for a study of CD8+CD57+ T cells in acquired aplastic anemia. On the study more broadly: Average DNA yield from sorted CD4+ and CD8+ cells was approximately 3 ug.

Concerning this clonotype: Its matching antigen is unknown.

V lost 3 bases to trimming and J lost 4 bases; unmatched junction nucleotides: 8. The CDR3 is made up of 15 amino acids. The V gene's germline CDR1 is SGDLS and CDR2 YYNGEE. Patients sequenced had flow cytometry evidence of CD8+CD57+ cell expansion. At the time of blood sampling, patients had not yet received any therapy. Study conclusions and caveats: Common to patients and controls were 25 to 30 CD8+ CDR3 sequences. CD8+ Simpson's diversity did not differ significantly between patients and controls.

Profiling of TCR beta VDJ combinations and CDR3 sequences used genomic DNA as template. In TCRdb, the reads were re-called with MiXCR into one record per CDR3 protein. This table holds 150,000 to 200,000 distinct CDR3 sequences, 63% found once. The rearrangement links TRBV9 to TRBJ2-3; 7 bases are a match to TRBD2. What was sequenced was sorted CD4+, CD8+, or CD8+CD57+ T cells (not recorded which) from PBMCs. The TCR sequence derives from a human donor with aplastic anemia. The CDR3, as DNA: TGTGCCAGCAGCGACGGAAGCGGGATAGCAGATACGCAGTATTTT. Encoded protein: CASSDGSGIADTQYF.